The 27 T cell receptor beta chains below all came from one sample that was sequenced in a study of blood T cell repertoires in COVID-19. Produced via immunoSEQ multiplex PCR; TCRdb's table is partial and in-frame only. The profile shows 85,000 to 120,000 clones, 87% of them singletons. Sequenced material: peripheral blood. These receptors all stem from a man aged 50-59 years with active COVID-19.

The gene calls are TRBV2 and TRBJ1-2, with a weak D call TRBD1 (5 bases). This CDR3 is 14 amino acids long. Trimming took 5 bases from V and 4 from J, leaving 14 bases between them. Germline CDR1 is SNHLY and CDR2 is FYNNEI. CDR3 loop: CASSRVTEVYGYTF. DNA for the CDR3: TGTGCCAGCAGTAGAGTGACAGAGGTCTATGGCTACACCTTC.

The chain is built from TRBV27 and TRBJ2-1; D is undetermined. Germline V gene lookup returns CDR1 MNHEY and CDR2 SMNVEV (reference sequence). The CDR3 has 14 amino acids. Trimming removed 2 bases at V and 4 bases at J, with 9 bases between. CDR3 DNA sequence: TGTGCCAGCAGTTTAGTGGCACAGTACAATGAGCAGTTCTTC. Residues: CASSLVAQYNEQFF.

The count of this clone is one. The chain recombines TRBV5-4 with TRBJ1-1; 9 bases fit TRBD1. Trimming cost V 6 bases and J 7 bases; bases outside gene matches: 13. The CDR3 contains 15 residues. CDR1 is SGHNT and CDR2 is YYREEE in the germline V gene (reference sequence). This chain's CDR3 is CASISLKTGGFEAFF. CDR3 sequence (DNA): TGTGCCAGCATCTCGCTTAAGACAGGGGGGTTTGAAGCTTTCTTT.

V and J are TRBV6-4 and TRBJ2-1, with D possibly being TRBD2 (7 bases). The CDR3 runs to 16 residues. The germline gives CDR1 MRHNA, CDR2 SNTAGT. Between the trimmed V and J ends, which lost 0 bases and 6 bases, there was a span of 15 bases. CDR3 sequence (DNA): TGTGCCAGCAGTGACTCGGGAGGGGGGGCCTCCAATGAGCAGTTCTTC. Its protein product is CASSDSGGGASNEQFF.

The CDR3 sequence is CASSLERASYEQYF. In DNA form, the CDR3 reads TGTGCCAGCAGCTTAGAGAGAGCCTCCTACGAGCAGTACTTC. The V call is TRBV7-3, the J call TRBJ2-7; D gene uncertain. Germline V CDR1 and CDR2: SGHTA, FQGTGA. V gave up 2 bases and J gave up 0 bases, with 8 bases separating them. The CDR3 contains 14 residues.

The CDR3 here is CASSLFGGGRTGELFF. DNA of the CDR3: TGTGCCAGCAGTTTATTCGGGGGGGGGCGGACCGGGGAGCTGTTTTTT. The rearrangement joins TRBV27 to TRBJ2-2, with 8 bases that match TRBD2. The trim removed 1 base at V and 5 bases at J, leaving 6 bases unmatched. Germline CDR1 reads MNHEY; CDR2 reads SMNVEV (reference sequence). This CDR3 comprises 16 residues.

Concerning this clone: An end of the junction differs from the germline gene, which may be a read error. The CDR3 sequence: CASSLNLQGRSVQHF. In nucleotides, the CDR3 is TGTGCCAGCAGTCTCAATTTACAGGGTCGGTCCGTTCAGCACTTC. The chain links TRBV27 to TRBJ2-4, with D possibly matching TRBD1 (6 bases). The CDR3 has 15 amino acids. The V gene's germline CDR1 is MNHEY and CDR2 SMNVEV (reference sequence).

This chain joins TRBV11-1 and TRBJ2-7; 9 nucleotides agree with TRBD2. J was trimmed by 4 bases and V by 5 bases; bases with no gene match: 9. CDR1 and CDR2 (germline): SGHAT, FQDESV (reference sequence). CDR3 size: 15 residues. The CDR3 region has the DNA TGTGCCAGCAGCGTGGGACTAGCCCCAAATTACGAGCAGTACTTC. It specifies CASSVGLAPNYEQYF.

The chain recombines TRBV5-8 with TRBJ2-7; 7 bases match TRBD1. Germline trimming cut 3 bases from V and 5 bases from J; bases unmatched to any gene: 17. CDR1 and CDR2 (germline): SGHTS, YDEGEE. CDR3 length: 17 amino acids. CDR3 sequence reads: CASSSGRAYRGLDEQYF. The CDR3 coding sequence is TGTGCCAGCAGCTCGGGCCGGGCGTACAGGGGCTTGGACGAGCAGTACTTC.

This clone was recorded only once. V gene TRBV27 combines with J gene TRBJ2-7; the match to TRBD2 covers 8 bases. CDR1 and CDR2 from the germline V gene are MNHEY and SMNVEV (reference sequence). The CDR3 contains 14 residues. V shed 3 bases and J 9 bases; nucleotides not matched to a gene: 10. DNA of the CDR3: TGTGCCAGCAGTTTTCGGGGGGGGCGAGTGGGGCAGTACTTC. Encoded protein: CASSFRGGRVGQYF.

The CDR3 loop is CATSDTKGGETQYF. In nucleotides, the CDR3 is TGTGCCACCAGTGATACCAAGGGGGGGGAGACCCAGTACTTC. The chain joins TRBV24-1 to TRBJ2-5; tentatively, D is TRBD2 (7 bases). Germline CDR1 KGHDR, CDR2 SFDVKD. Trimming took off 3 bases at V and 5 bases at J, with 12 bases between the two ends. The CDR3 covers 14 residues.

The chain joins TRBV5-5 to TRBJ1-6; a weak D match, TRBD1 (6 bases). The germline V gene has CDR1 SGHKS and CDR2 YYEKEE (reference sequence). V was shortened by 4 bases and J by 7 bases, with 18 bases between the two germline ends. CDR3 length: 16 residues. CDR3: CASSPRGGAVNSPLHF. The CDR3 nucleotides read TGTGCCAGCAGCCCAAGGGGGGGGGCGGTGAATTCACCCCTCCACTTT.

For the CDR3, the DNA is TGTGCCAGCAGTGGTCCCGGGACAGGGATGGCCTATAATTCACCCCTCCACTTT. Translation: CASSGPGTGMAYNSPLHF. V and J are TRBV2 and TRBJ1-6; 9 bases map to TRBD1. This CDR3 has 18 residues. CDR1 SNHLY and CDR2 FYNNEI come from the germline V gene. The ends lost 4 bases at V and 2 bases at J; junction bases unmatched: 9. Based on the CDR3 plus reference TRBV2 and TRBJ1-6, the full variable domain is EPEVTQTPSHQVTQMGQEVILRCVPISNHLYFYWYRQILGQKVEFLVSFYNNEISEKSEIFDDQFSVERPDGSNFTLKIRSTKLEDSAMYFCASSGPGTGMAYNSPLHFGNGTRLTVT.

CDR3 coding DNA: TGTGCCAGCAGCCGACAAAAACCGAGTGGCTACACCTTC. Protein: CASSRQKPSGYTF. V gene TRBV14 combines with J gene TRBJ1-2, with D unresolved. In germline, CDR1 is SGHDN, CDR2 FVKESK. The CDR3 covers 13 residues. Trimming cost V 4 bases and J 7 bases, with 13 bases left between them.

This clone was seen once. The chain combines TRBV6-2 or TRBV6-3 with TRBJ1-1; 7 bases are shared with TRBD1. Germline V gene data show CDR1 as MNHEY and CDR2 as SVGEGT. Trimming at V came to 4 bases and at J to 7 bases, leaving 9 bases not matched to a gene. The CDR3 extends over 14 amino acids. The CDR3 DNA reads TGTGCCAGCAGTTTGCGGAGGGGGCTTGGTGAAGCTTTCTTT. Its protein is CASSLRRGLGEAFF.

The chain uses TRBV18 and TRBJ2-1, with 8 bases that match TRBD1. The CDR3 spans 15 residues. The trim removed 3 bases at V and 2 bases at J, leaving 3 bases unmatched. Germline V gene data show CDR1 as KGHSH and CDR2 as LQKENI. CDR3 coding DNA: TGTGCCAGCTCACCCGCGGGACAGGCCTACAATGAGCAGTTCTTC. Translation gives CASSPAGQAYNEQFF.

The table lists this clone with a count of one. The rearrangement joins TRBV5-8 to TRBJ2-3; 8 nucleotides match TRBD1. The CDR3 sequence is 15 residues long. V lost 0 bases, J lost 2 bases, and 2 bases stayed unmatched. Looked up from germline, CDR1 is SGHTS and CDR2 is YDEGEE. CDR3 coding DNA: TGTGCCAGCAGCTTGGGGACAGGGACCACAGATACGCAGTATTTT. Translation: CASSLGTGTTDTQYF.

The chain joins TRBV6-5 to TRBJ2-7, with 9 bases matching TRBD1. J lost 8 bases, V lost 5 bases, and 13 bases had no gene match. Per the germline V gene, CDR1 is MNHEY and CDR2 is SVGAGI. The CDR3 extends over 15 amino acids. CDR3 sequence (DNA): TGTGCCAGCAGTCCTTTCATGGGACAGGGATTTCAGCAGTACTTC. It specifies CASSPFMGQGFQQYF.

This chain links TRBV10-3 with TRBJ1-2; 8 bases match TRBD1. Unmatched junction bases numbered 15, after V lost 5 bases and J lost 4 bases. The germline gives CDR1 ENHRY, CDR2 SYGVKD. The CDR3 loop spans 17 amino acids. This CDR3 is CAISSGQGQYPSYGYTF. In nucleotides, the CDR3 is TGTGCCATCAGTTCTGGACAGGGTCAATACCCCAGCTATGGCTACACCTTC.

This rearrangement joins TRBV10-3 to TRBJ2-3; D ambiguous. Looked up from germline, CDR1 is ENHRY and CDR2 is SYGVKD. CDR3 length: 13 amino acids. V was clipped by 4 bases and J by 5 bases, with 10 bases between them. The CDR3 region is CAISVQSQDTQYF. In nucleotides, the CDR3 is TGTGCCATCAGTGTCCAGTCCCAAGATACGCAGTATTTT.

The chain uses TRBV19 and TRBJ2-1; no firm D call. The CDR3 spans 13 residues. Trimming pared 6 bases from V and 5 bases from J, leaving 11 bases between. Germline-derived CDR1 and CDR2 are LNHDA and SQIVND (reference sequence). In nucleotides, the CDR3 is TGTGCCAGTAGCCGCGCCGTGCACAATGAGCAGTTCTTC. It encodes CASSRAVHNEQFF.

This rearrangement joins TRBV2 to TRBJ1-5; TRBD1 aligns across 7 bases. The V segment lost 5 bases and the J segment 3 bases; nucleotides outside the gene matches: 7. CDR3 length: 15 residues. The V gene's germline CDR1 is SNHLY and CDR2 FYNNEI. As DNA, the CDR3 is TGTGCCAGCAGTACTTATGACAGGGCCAATCAGCCCCAGCATTTT. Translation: CASSTYDRANQPQHF. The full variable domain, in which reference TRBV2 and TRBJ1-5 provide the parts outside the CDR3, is EPEVTQTPSHQVTQMGQEVILRCVPISNHLYFYWYRQILGQKVEFLVSFYNNEISEKSEIFDDQFSVERPDGSNFTLKIRSTKLEDSAMYFCASSTYDRANQPQHFGDGTRLSIL.

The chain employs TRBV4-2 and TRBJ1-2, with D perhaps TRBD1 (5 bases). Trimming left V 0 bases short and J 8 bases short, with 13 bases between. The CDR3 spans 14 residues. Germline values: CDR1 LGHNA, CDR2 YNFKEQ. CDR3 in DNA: TGTGCCAGCAGCCAAGATGCCGGGGGAGGAGGCTACACCTTC. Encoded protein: CASSQDAGGGGYTF.

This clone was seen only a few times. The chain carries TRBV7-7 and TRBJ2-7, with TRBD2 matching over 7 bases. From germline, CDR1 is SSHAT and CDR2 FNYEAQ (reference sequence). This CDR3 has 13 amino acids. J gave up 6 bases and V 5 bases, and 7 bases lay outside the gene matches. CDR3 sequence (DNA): TGTGCCAGCAGCCCTGCGGGGGTCGGCGAGCAGTACTTC. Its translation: CASSPAGVGEQYF.

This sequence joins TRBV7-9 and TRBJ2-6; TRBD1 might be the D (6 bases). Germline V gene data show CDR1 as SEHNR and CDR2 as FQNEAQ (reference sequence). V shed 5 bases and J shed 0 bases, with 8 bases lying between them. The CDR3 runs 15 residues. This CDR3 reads CASSIQGSGANVLTF. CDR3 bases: TGTGCCAGCAGCATACAGGGCTCTGGGGCCAACGTCCTGACTTTC.

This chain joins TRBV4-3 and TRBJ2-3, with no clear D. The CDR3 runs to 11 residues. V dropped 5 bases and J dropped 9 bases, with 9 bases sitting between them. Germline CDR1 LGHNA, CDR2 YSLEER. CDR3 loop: CASSSGYTQYF. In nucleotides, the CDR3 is TGCGCCAGCAGCTCCGGTTACACGCAGTATTTT.

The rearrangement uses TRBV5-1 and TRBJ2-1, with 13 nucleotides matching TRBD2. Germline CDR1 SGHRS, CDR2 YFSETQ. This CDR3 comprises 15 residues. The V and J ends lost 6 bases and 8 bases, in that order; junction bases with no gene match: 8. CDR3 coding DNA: TGCGCCAGCACCTTACTAGCGGGGGGGCCGGATGAGCAGTTCTTC. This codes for CASTLLAGGPDEQFF.